There are many counts of the clone carrying this TCR beta chain. Antigen unknown. The trim removed 3 bases at V and 5 bases at J, leaving 10 bases unmatched. CDR1 DFQATT and CDR2 SNEGSKA come from the germline V gene (reference sequence). The CDR3 runs to 14 residues. Breast cancer patients provided tissue from their axillary draining lymph nodes. These data are taken from a study of breast tumors, draining lymph nodes, adjacent tissues. Study conclusions and caveats: The data were judged consistent with most tumor T cells coming from lymph node and expanding in tumor. Compared with basal-like, luminal-like tumors shared significantly more repertoire with nontumor tissue. Tumor repertoires ranked between lymph nodes and nontumor tissue in diversity, with V and J gene preferences. Data only fit, rather than demonstrated, lymph node origin of most tumor T cells.

MiXCR, run by TCRdb on the multiplex PCR reads, gives a single entry per CDR3 protein. This table holds about 200,000 distinct CDR3 sequences, approximately 36% found once. Material: axillary lymph node tissue. This chain joins TRBV20-1 and TRBJ2-7, with 7 bases that match TRBD2. The TCR was taken from a female donor with breast cancer. Some clones in this sample may be carry-over from other donors' samples. The CDR3 region is CSASPPLATNEQYF. CDR3 sequence (DNA): TGCAGTGCTAGCCCCCCACTAGCGACAAACGAGCAGTACTTC.